The present T cell receptor beta chain was sequenced within a study of breast tumors, draining lymph nodes, adjacent tissues. Study conclusions and caveats: Tumors had less TCR diversity than lymph nodes, more than nontumor tissue. Compared with basal-like, luminal-like tumors shared significantly more repertoire with nontumor tissue.

A remark on this clonotype: The antigen is unknown. This may arise from a read error, as a much more abundant clone is one base away.

TCRdb itself ran the multiplex PCR reads through MiXCR, one entry per CDR3 protein. Here the sample spans approximately 130,000 distinct CDR3 sequences, 21% being singletons. CDR3 length: 14 amino acids. V lost 6 bases and J lost 9, with 18 bases in between. The lymph nodes were axillary draining lymph nodes from breast cancer patients. This chain connects TRBV12-3 or TRBV12-4 to TRBJ2-1; D may match TRBD1 or TRBD2 (5 bases each). Sequenced input: axillary lymph node tissue. The receptor was derived from a female donor with breast cancer. Some clones in this sample may be carry-over from other donors' samples. CDR3 loop: CASRSGAGKPEQFF. The CDR3 coding sequence is TGTGCCAGCAGGTCCGGGGCAGGGAAGCCTGAGCAGTTCTTC.